This T cell receptor beta chain derives from a study of CDR3 diversity in severe acne. TCRdb analysed the PCR reads with MiXCR anew, one entry per CDR3 protein. This table holds about 97,000 distinct CDR3 sequences, around 56% found once. Per the germline V gene, CDR1 is SGHAT and CDR2 is FQNNGV. The CDR3 is 14 amino acids. Of note for this clonotype: Mismatch with germline at one junction end may stem from a read error.

The TCR was taken from a male donor with acne. The sample consisted of blood. The V gene is TRBV11-2, the J gene TRBJ1-5; no clear D gene. The CDR3 nucleotides are TGTGTCAGCAGCTTAGAGGCTTCGGGGCAGCCCCAGCATTTT. Protein sequence: CVSSLEASGQPQHF.